The 29 T cell receptor beta chains reported below all come from one sample, sequenced in a study of T cells in Graves' hyperthyroidism and ophthalmopathy (dated by TCRdb to 2018 to 2020). Library preparation employed multiplex PCR. The listed sequencing device is Illumina HiSeq 2000. The TCR beta CDR3 regions were amplified from the RNA transcripts. For the first round of RT-PCR on the TCR CDR3, the HTBI primer set was used together with the Qiagen OneStep RT-PCR kit. TCRdb itself trimmed the public reads at Q25 with fastp, ran MiXCR and retained productive beta chains. Each entry is one CDR3 protein sequence, shown with its most common DNA and genes. Counted in this sample were a few hundred thousand distinct CDR3 sequences; around 15% of them appeared once. The ten largest clonotypes hold roughly a fifth of the sample. The sequenced material came from blood. The receptor set was obtained from a woman in her twenties or thirties with Graves' ophthalmopathy.

This clonotype has ten or more counts. The rearrangement joins TRBV6-1 to TRBJ2-5; the D gene is possibly TRBD1 (6 bases). V lost 6 bases, J lost 8 bases, and 13 bases lay in between. Germline lookup yields CDR1 MNHNS and CDR2 SASEGT. The CDR3 runs 12 residues. The CDR3 DNA follows: TGTGCCAGCAGGGGCACAGGGATCACCCAGTACTTC. Translating it yields CASRGTGITQYF.

This clonotype was counted ten times or more. The chain recombines TRBV7-3 with TRBJ2-1; 8 bases line up with TRBD2. J gave up 8 bases and V 4 bases, and 10 bases lay outside the gene matches. The CDR3 runs to 15 residues. Germline-derived CDR1 and CDR2 are SGHTA and FQGTGA. The CDR3 DNA follows: TGTGCCAGCAGCTCCCGCGGCGGGGGGATGGATGAGCAGTTCTTC. Translation: CASSSRGGGMDEQFF.

This rearrangement joins TRBV7-2 to TRBJ2-1, with 8 bases that match TRBD2. CDR3 size: 17 residues. Germline V gives CDR1 SGHTA, CDR2 FQGNSA. Trimming at V came to 3 bases and at J to 5 bases, leaving 12 bases not matched to a gene. In DNA form, the CDR3 reads TGTGCCAGCAGCTTGAGGATCGGGGGGGGGGGGAACAATGAGCAGTTCTTC. Translated: CASSLRIGGGGNNEQFF. The full variable domain, completed using reference TRBV7-2 and TRBJ2-1, is GAGVSQSPSNKVTEKGKDVELRCDPISGHTALYWYRQSLGQGLEFLIYFQGNSAPDKSGLPSDRFSAERTGGSVSTLTIQRTQQEDSAVYLCASSLRIGGGGNNEQFFGPGTRLTVL.

This clonotype has at least ten counts. The chain recombines TRBV5-1 with TRBJ2-7; 11 nucleotides agree with TRBD2. The CDR3 extends over 17 amino acids. Per the germline V gene, CDR1 is SGHRS and CDR2 is YFSETQ. Losses at the gene ends were 5 bases for V and 5 bases for J; bases not matched to a gene: 15. As DNA, the CDR3 is TGCGCCAGCAGGGTGACAGGCCAGGGACTAGCGGATGACGAGCAGTACTTC. Translation gives CASRVTGQGLADDEQYF.

The table lists this clonotype with many counts. The genes are TRBV7-2 and TRBJ2-3; 15 bases align to TRBD2. CDR1 SGHTA and CDR2 FQGNSA come from the germline V gene. V shed 5 bases and J 1 base; nucleotides not matched to a gene: 7. The CDR3 extends over 18 amino acids. CDR3 nucleotide sequence: TGTGCCAGCAGCAGGACTAGCGGGGGGGCCTGGGGCACAGATACGCAGTATTTT. Translating it yields CASSRTSGGAWGTDTQYF.

This clonotype was observed a handful of times. V usage is TRBV7-2 and J usage is TRBJ1-2; D gene ambiguous. This CDR3 has 11 residues. CDR1 is SGHTA, CDR2 FQGNSA, per germline. The germline V and J ends were trimmed by 8 bases and 3 bases, with 7 bases remaining between them. The CDR3 nucleotides read TGTGCCAGCGCCTCCTACTATGGCTACACCTTC. This encodes CASASYYGYTF.

This chain uses TRBV6-5 with TRBJ2-2; the match to TRBD2 covers 8 bases. CDR3 length: 17 residues. J gave up 5 bases and V 2 bases, and 10 bases lay outside the gene matches. The V gene's germline CDR1 is MNHEY and CDR2 SVGAGI. CDR3 sequence: CASSYLDSGVRTGELFF. The CDR3 DNA reads TGTGCCAGCAGTTACCTTGATAGCGGGGTGAGAACCGGGGAGCTGTTTTTT.

This clonotype has ten or more counts. The chain carries TRBV20-1 and TRBJ2-5; D gene unclear. The CDR3 has 14 residues. The V end was cut by 3 bases, the J end by 2 bases, with 13 bases between. The germline CDR1 and CDR2 sequences are DFQATT and SNEGSKA (reference sequence). The CDR3 bases are TGCAGTGCTAGCCTCGGGTCTGCTCAAGAGACCCAGTACTTC. Encoded protein: CSASLGSAQETQYF.

A word on this clonotype: A read error is possible here, since a much larger clone lies one base away. This is likely a read error, given that the CDR3 carries no conserved phenylalanine or tryptophan at its end. The gene calls are TRBV2 and TRBJ2-7; D assignment may be TRBD1 or TRBD2 (5 bases each). The germline V and J ends were trimmed by 10 bases and 1 base, with 14 bases remaining between them. The CDR3 covers 13 residues. CDR1 and CDR2 from the germline V gene are SNHLY and FYNNEI. The CDR3 region has the DNA TGTGCCAACGGGAAAGACAGATCCTACGAGCAGTACCTC. Translating gives CANGKDRSYEQYL.

Many counts were recorded for this clonotype. The chain employs TRBV7-2 and TRBJ2-1; 8 bases align to TRBD1. The junction had 12 bases not matched to a gene; V was cut back by 4 bases and J by 7 bases. CDR3 length: 16 residues. The germline CDR1 and CDR2 sequences are SGHTA and FQGNSA. The CDR3 sequence: CASSSGGQGARNEQFF. CDR3 sequence (DNA): TGTGCCAGCAGCTCCGGCGGGCAGGGGGCACGGAATGAGCAGTTCTTC.

The gene calls are TRBV13 and TRBJ2-1; unclear D gene. Germline V gene data show CDR1 as PRHDT and CDR2 as FYEKMQ (reference sequence). This CDR3 region has 16 residues. Between the trimmed V and J ends, which lost 7 bases and 0 bases, there was a span of 16 bases. CDR3 protein: CASTLTSYRSYNEQFF. CDR3 in DNA: TGTGCCAGCACCCTAACCAGTTACCGCTCCTACAATGAGCAGTTCTTC. Looking up the rest from reference TRBV13 and TRBJ2-1 gives the full variable domain: AAGVIQSPRHLIKEKRETATLKCYPIPRHDTVYWYQQGPGQDPQFLISFYEKMQSDKGSIPDRFSAQQFSDYHSELNMSSLELGDSALYFCASTLTSYRSYNEQFFGPGTRLTVL.

V and J are TRBV10-3 and TRBJ1-6; D is ambiguous. This CDR3 is 12 amino acids long. Trimming pared 3 bases from V and 10 bases from J, leaving 7 bases between. Germline V gene data show CDR1 as ENHRY and CDR2 as SYGVKD. The CDR3: CAISETASPLHF. The CDR3 region has the DNA TGTGCCATCAGTGAAACTGCATCACCCCTCCACTTT.

This clonotype has a count of ten or more. V usage is TRBV12-3 or TRBV12-4 and J usage is TRBJ2-7, with D perhaps TRBD2 (5 bases). CDR3 length: 13 residues. Deletions cut 3 bases from V and 1 base from J, with 7 bases between. CDR3 protein: CASSLRESYEQYF. CDR3 nucleotides: TGTGCCAGCAGTTTGAGGGAATCCTACGAGCAGTACTTC.

This clonotype was counted at least ten times. The chain employs TRBV12-3 or TRBV12-4 and TRBJ1-6; D may be TRBD1 (5 bases). Trimming cost V 3 bases and J 6 bases, with 12 bases left between them. The CDR3 extends over 15 amino acids. The CDR3 nucleotides are TGTGCCAGCAGTTTCTCCGGGGGAGGTAATTCACCCCTCCACTTT. Protein sequence: CASSFSGGGNSPLHF.

Notes on this clonotype: A much larger clone differs from this one at a single base, so this may be a read error. The chain recombines TRBV2 with TRBJ1-4; 9 positions match TRBD1. This CDR3 comprises 14 residues. Germline CDR1 is SNHLY and CDR2 is FYNNEI. For the CDR3, the DNA is TGTACCAGCAGTGTGAACAGGGGGCAGGAAAAACTGTTTTTT. It translates to CTSSVNRGQEKLFF.

This clonotype was seen many times. The chain is built from TRBV7-8 and TRBJ2-5, with D unresolved. Trimming left V 5 bases short and J 5 bases short, with 18 bases between. Germline CDR1 reads SGHVS; CDR2 reads FQNEAQ. This CDR3 spans 15 amino acids. DNA of the CDR3: TGTGCCAGCAGCCCGTGGGTCCCCGGTCGGGAGACCCAGTACTTC. It specifies CASSPWVPGRETQYF.

This clonotype occurred many times. The chain carries TRBV29-1 and TRBJ1-2; D gene uncertain. V lost 4 bases and J 5 bases, leaving 17 bases between the germline ends. Germline values: CDR1 SQVTM, CDR2 ANQGSEA. The CDR3 runs 14 residues. In nucleotides, the CDR3 is TGCAGCGTTGTGAGCCAACCAACTATGTATGGCTACACCTTC. Protein: CSVVSQPTMYGYTF.

This clonotype occurred many times. The chain employs TRBV20-1 and TRBJ1-5; maybe TRBD1 (6 bases). Trimming removed 4 bases from V and 4 bases from J, with 8 bases in between. The CDR3 extends over 12 amino acids. CDR1 DFQATT and CDR2 SNEGSKA come from the germline V gene (reference sequence). The CDR3 DNA sequence: TGCAGTGCTATGGGGGCAAATCAGCCCCAGCATTTT. This gives the protein CSAMGANQPQHF.

This clonotype appeared many times. V and J are TRBV5-1 and TRBJ2-7; no definite D call. Germline CDR1 reads SGHRS; CDR2 reads YFSETQ. The CDR3 contains 14 residues. V lost 0 bases and J lost 2, with 9 bases in between. In DNA, the CDR3 is TGCGCCAGCAGCTTGGATGCGAAGGCCTACGAGCAGTACTTC. Translating gives CASSLDAKAYEQYF.

This clonotype was counted ten times or more. The rearrangement joins TRBV10-3 to TRBJ1-2, with 9 bases lining up with TRBD1. The V and J ends lost 4 bases and 6 bases, in that order; junction bases with no gene match: 12. Germline loops: CDR1 ENHRY, CDR2 SYGVKD. CDR3 length equals 16 residues. Here the CDR3 reads CAISASNFDRGNGYTF. The CDR3 nucleotides read TGTGCCATCAGTGCAAGCAATTTTGACAGGGGGAATGGCTACACCTTC.

Ten or more counts support this clonotype. The gene calls are TRBV6-2 or TRBV6-3 and TRBJ2-1, with 9 bases identical to TRBD1. Germline CDR1 and CDR2: MNHEY and SVGEGT. The length of the CDR3 is 15 residues. J gave up 8 bases and V 8 bases, and 13 bases lay outside the gene matches. CDR3 in amino acids: CASAHTGQGIHEQFF. CDR3 nucleotide sequence: TGTGCCAGCGCGCATACGGGACAGGGCATCCATGAGCAGTTCTTC.

This clonotype was seen at least ten times. The chain uses TRBV7-2 and TRBJ1-1; no firm D call. The germline V and J ends were trimmed by 4 bases and 2 bases, with 14 bases remaining between them. The CDR3 runs 15 residues. Germline loops: CDR1 SGHTA, CDR2 FQGNSA. The CDR3: CASSSGRRYNTEAFF. CDR3 nucleotides: TGTGCCAGCAGCTCAGGACGGAGGTATAACACTGAAGCTTTCTTT.

This clonotype was recorded at least ten times. J is TRBJ1-1 and V is TRBV30, with D possibly matching TRBD1 (6 bases). The CDR3 length is 13 residues. Germline V gives CDR1 GTSNPN, CDR2 SVGIG (reference sequence). The V end was cut by 3 bases, the J end by 1 base, with 9 bases between. The CDR3 is CAWRYRENTEAFF. The DNA for the CDR3 is TGTGCCTGGAGATACAGGGAGAACACTGAAGCTTTCTTT. The full variable domain, with the rest looked up from reference TRBV30 and TRBJ1-1, is SQTIHQWPATLVQPVGSPLSLECTVEGTSNPNLYWYRQAAGRGLQLLFYSVGIGQISSEVPQNLSASRPQDRQFILSSKKLLLSDSGFYLCAWRYRENTEAFFGQGTRLTVV.

The table lists this clonotype with a few counts. This chain uses TRBV20-1 with TRBJ2-7; D perhaps matches TRBD1 (5 bases). Between the trimmed V and J ends, which lost 6 bases and 4 bases, there was a span of 16 bases. This CDR3 is built from 13 residues. The V gene's germline CDR1 is DFQATT and CDR2 SNEGSKA (reference sequence). Here the CDR3 reads CSAEPQGLYEQYF. The CDR3 DNA reads TGCAGTGCCGAACCCCAGGGTTTATACGAGCAGTACTTC.

This clonotype was seen ten or more times. The V gene is TRBV10-1, the J gene TRBJ1-2, with D tentatively TRBD1 (5 bases). This CDR3 has 15 amino acids. The V end lost 0 bases, the J end lost 8 bases, and 16 bases lay between the germline ends. Germline V lookup: CDR1 WNHNN, CDR2 SYGVQD (reference sequence). CDR3 coding DNA: TGCGCCAGCAGTGAGTCCGTCGGGGCAGAGAGAGGCTACACCTTC. This codes for CASSESVGAERGYTF.

The sample holds a few counts of this clonotype. The junction differs from germline at one of its ends, possibly a read error. V is TRBV27 and J is TRBJ1-5, with D tentatively TRBD1 (6 bases). Germline CDR1 is MNHEY and CDR2 is SMNVEV (reference sequence). CDR3 length: 14 residues. CDR3 sequence reads: CASSLFGDNKPQHF. The CDR3 nucleotides are TGTGCCAGCAGTTTATTCGGGGACAATAAGCCCCAGCATTTT.

This clonotype has at least ten counts. The chain combines TRBV28 with TRBJ1-5; possibly TRBD1 for D (5 bases). This CDR3 is built from 16 residues. Germline-derived CDR1 and CDR2 are MDHEN and SYDVKM. Trimming shortened V by 7 bases and J by 2 bases, and 18 bases separated the two germline ends. The CDR3 DNA reads as TGTGCCAGCACCGAACCGGGGGGTCAGGGCAATCAGCCCCAGCATTTT. Its protein product is CASTEPGGQGNQPQHF.

This chain connects TRBV29-1 to TRBJ1-1; D gene ambiguous. V was pared by 4 bases and J by 0 bases, with 9 bases between. CDR3 size: 13 residues. Germline lookup yields CDR1 SQVTM and CDR2 ANQGSEA. This CDR3 is CSVASPLNTEAFF. CDR3 DNA sequence: TGCAGCGTTGCGTCCCCGTTGAACACTGAAGCTTTCTTT. Filled out from reference TRBV29-1 and TRBJ1-1, the complete variable domain reads SAVISQKPSRDICQRGTSLTIQCQVDSQVTMMFWYRQQPGQSLTLIATANQGSEATYESGFVIDKFPISRPNLTFSTLTVSNMSPEDSSIYLCSVASPLNTEAFFGQGTRLTVV.

This clonotype appeared many times. This chain uses TRBV7-9 with TRBJ1-2; TRBD1 agrees at 7 bases. The germline V gene has CDR1 SEHNR and CDR2 FQNEAQ (reference sequence). The CDR3 spans 15 residues. The V gene end was trimmed by 4 bases and the J gene end by 1 base; junction bases not matched to a gene: 6. In DNA form, the CDR3 reads TGTGCCAGCAGCTACCGGGGACAGAATAACTATGGCTACACCTTC. Its protein product is CASSYRGQNNYGYTF.